At least ten counts were recorded for the clone carrying this TCR beta chain. Its antigen is still unknown. One entry per CDR3 protein, called by TCRdb with MiXCR from the 5' RACE reads. The repertoire consists of 690,000 or so distinct CDR3 sequences, with 8.5% to 9.5% occurring once and the leading ten covering more than 0.75%. This entry is derived from a study of identical twins. Study conclusions and caveats: Modelling underestimated the level of out-of-frame TCR alpha sharing observed in monozygotic twins. An excess of low generation probability was shown by twin-shared out-of-frame alpha sequences. Twins' surplus sharing was weaker for beta out-of-frame sequences.

The same sample was also studied in work on yellow fever vaccine responses in identical twins.

The sample taken for sequencing was PBMCs. This receptor was taken from a woman aged 18 to 35 in good health.

The CDR3: CASSPRDRGLSSYEQYF. The CDR3 bases are TGCGCCAGCAGCCCCCGGGACAGGGGGCTTTCATCCTACGAGCAGTACTTC. The chain has TRBV5-1 and TRBJ2-7; 12 nucleotides match TRBD1. V shed 4 bases and J 1 base; nucleotides not matched to a gene: 9. Germline V gene lookup returns CDR1 SGHRS and CDR2 YFSETQ. The CDR3 covers 17 residues.